This T cell receptor beta chain was profiled in a study of blood T cell repertoires in COVID-19. The wider study: Sites in the United States, Italy and Spain provided acute and convalescent COVID-19 samples. PBMCs, B-cell-depleted T cells, or T cells were the source of the cDNA or gDNA that made up the material.

V dropped 5 bases and J dropped 6; count of bases not matched to a gene: 7. Germline V lookup: CDR1 SGHVS, CDR2 FNYEAQ. This CDR3 has 15 residues. Per the original methods: Counts of nucleated cells, estimated from reference gene primer amplification, were obtained. The table came from immunoSEQ multiplex PCR; TCRdb's copy has only in-frame clones and leaves some out. The V and J calls and clone size are taken from that table; D and trimming were inferred from the DNA. The top ten hold roughly 3.9% of the sample, which has over 250,000 clones, 88% seen once. This receptor was identified in a man aged 55 to 69 who had recovered from COVID-19. The source material was peripheral blood. The J gene is TRBJ2-3, the V gene TRBV7-6; 11 nucleotides line up with TRBD2. Written as DNA, the CDR3 is TGTGCCAGCAGCCAACTAGCGGGGGAAAGGGATACGCAGTATTTT. As protein: CASSQLAGERDTQYF. The complete variable domain, with remaining parts taken from reference TRBV7-6 and TRBJ2-3, reads GAGVSQSPRYKVTKRGQDVALRCDPISGHVSLYWYRQALGQGPEFLTYFNYEAQQDKSGLPNDRFSAERPEGSISTLTIQRTEQRDSAMYRCASSQLAGERDTQYFGPGTRLTVL.